The clone carrying this T cell receptor beta chain was recorded many times. The data belong to a study of T cells in Graves' hyperthyroidism and ophthalmopathy. CDR3 length: 16 residues. Germline V gives CDR1 SGHTA, CDR2 FQGNSA. The V gene end was trimmed by 4 bases and the J gene end by 2 bases; junction bases not matched to a gene: 5. Patients aged 18 to 65 with hyperthyroidism were newly diagnosed, with duration under 2 months. PBMCs were obtained from 7.5 to 10 ml fresh peripheral blood. The investigators amplified TCR beta CDR3 regions from RNA transcripts. The TCR CDR3 first-round RT-PCR relied on the HTBI primer set. TCRdb processed the multiplex PCR reads anew with MiXCR; each CDR3 protein has one entry. In the table there are fewer than 600,000 distinct CDR3 sequences, 14% of which are singletons.

Sequenced material: blood. V usage is TRBV7-2 and J usage is TRBJ2-3; 11 nucleotides agree with TRBD2. The source of this sequence is a middle-aged woman with Graves' hyperthyroidism. In nucleotides, the CDR3 is TGTGCCAGCAGCTCAGGGACTAGCGGATACACAGATACGCAGTATTTT. This gives the protein CASSSGTSGYTDTQYF.